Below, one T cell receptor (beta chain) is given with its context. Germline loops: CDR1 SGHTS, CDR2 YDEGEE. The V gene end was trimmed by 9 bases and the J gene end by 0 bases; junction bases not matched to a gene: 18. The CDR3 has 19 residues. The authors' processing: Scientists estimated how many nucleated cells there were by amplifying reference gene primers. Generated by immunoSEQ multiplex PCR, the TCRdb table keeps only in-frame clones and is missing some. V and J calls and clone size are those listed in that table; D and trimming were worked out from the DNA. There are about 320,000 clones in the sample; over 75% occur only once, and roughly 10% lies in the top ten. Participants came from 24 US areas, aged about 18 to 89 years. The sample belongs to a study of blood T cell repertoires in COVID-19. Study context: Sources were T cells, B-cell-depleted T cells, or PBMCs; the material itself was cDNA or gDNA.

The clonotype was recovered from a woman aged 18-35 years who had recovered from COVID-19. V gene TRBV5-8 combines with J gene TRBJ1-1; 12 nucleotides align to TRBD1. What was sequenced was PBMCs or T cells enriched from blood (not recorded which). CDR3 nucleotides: TGTGCCACCCTCCGGGACAGGGGGCGATTAGTGCTTATGAACACTGAAGCTTTCTTT. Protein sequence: CATLRDRGRLVLMNTEAFF.